Listed below are T cell receptor beta chains from one sample, sequenced in a study of regulatory T cells in long-lasting Graves disease. TCRdb re-called the multiplex PCR reads through MiXCR, storing one row per CDR3 protein. The repertoire holds 680,000 or so distinct CDR3 sequences, with around 15% as singletons. These data were also reused for a study on T cells in Graves' hyperthyroidism and ophthalmopathy.

The sample was peripheral blood mononuclear cells (PBMCs), taken at new diagnosis, from a patient treated with antithyroid drugs. The receptors were sampled from a woman in her twenties or thirties with Graves disease. Both conserved end residues are part of each CDR3. Fields, in order: V gene, D gene, J gene, clone size, CDR3 DNA, CDR3 protein. D genes are given only for firm matches. Rows give clone size only sometimes, using once, few, many, or a class for an expanded clone.

V: TRBV20-1; D: -; J: TRBJ2-3; size: many; DNA: TGCAGCTGGGTCGGACTTGTCACAGATACGCAGTATTTT; CDR3: CSWVGLVTDTQYF
V: TRBV6-1; D: -; J: TRBJ1-4; size: many; DNA: TGTGCCAGCAGGGGGGGTGAAAAACTGTTTTTT; CDR3: CASRGGEKLFF
V: TRBV7-2; D: -; J: TRBJ2-5; size: many; DNA: TGTGCCAGCAGTGGCGAGCCTCAAGAGACCCAGTACTTC; CDR3: CASSGEPQETQYF
V: TRBV30; D: -; J: TRBJ1-5; size: once; DNA: TGTGCCTGGAGTGTAATCTGGGATCAGCCCCAGCATTTT; CDR3: CAWSVIWDQPQHF
V: TRBV7-6; D: TRBD2; J: TRBJ2-1; size: -; DNA: TGTGCCAGCAGCTGGTACGGGACTAGCAGTTACAATGAGCAGTTCTTC; CDR3: CASSWYGTSSYNEQFF
V: TRBV7-8; D: -; J: TRBJ2-1; size: few; DNA: TGTGCCAGCGCAGGGCTAGACTCCTACAATGAGCAGTTCTTC; CDR3: CASAGLDSYNEQFF
V: TRBV6-5; D: -; J: TRBJ2-1; size: -; DNA: TGTGCCAGCAGTTACTCTTGGACTGACAATGAGCAGTTCTTC; CDR3: CASSYSWTDNEQFF
V: TRBV7-2; D: -; J: TRBJ1-6; size: -; DNA: TGTGCCAGCAGCTTAGCAGGGCTGAATTCACCCCTCCACTTT; CDR3: CASSLAGLNSPLHF
V: TRBV15; D: -; J: TRBJ2-7; size: few; DNA: TGTGCCACCAGCTCTATGGGGGCGACCTACGAGCAGTACTTC; CDR3: CATSSMGATYEQYF
V: TRBV19; D: -; J: TRBJ2-7; size: few; DNA: TGTGCCAGTAGTATAACGTCATCCGGATGGTACGAGCAGTACTTC; CDR3: CASSITSSGWYEQYF
V: TRBV7-9; D: TRBD2; J: TRBJ2-7; size: many; DNA: TGTGCCAGCAGCTTTTCTAGCGGGAGTGCATCCTACGAGCAGTACTTC; CDR3: CASSFSSGSASYEQYF
V: TRBV27; D: -; J: TRBJ2-7; size: few; DNA: TGTGCCAGCAGTTTGGCTAGCCGGTACGAGCAGTACTTC; CDR3: CASSLASRYEQYF
V: TRBV3-1; D: -; J: TRBJ1-6; size: few; DNA: TGTGCCAGCAGCCAAGTTTACCGGTCTTATAATTCACCCCTCCACTTT; CDR3: CASSQVYRSYNSPLHF
V: TRBV27; D: TRBD2; J: TRBJ2-1; size: -; DNA: TGTGCCAGCAGTACTCCAGTAGCGGGAGCCTCGGTTGAGCAGTTCTTC; CDR3: CASSTPVAGASVEQFF
V: TRBV6-9; D: -; J: TRBJ2-7; size: -; DNA: TGTGCCAGCAGTTCCTCTAACCTACAGGGGAGGATCGAGCAGTACTTC; CDR3: CASSSSNLQGRIEQYF
V: TRBV7-7; D: -; J: TRBJ2-5; size: few; DNA: TGTGCTAGCAGCGACGGATCGGAGACCCAGTACTTC; CDR3: CASSDGSETQYF
V: TRBV2; D: TRBD1; J: TRBJ1-2; size: many; DNA: TGTGCCAGCAGTCAACTACAGGGGGCCTATGGCTACACCTTC; CDR3: CASSQLQGAYGYTF
V: TRBV6-2/TRBV6-3; D: -; J: TRBJ2-6; size: few; DNA: TGTGCCAGTGAGGACTCCGTCTCTGGGGCCAACGTCCTGACTTTC; CDR3: CASEDSVSGANVLTF
V: TRBV6-4; D: -; J: TRBJ1-1; size: -; DNA: TGTGCCAGCAGTGACGGGTATAGCCGGGAAGCTTTCTTT; CDR3: CASSDGYSREAFF
V: TRBV7-2; D: TRBD2; J: TRBJ2-1; size: -; DNA: TGTGCCAGCAGCCCCCTAGCGGGAGTACCCCTGTTCTTC; CDR3: CASSPLAGVPLFF
V: TRBV2; D: TRBD1; J: TRBJ2-7; size: -; DNA: TGTGCCAGCAGGACAGGGAAGATCCCTACCGAGCAGTACTTC; CDR3: CASRTGKIPTEQYF
V: TRBV30; D: -; J: TRBJ1-1; size: few; DNA: TGTGCCTGGAGTGTGCAGGGGTTCACTGAAGCTTTCTTT; CDR3: CAWSVQGFTEAFF
V: TRBV6-1; D: -; J: TRBJ1-4; size: -; DNA: TGTGCCAGCAGCTCAGTGAAGATTGAAAAACTGTTTTTT; CDR3: CASSSVKIEKLFF
V: TRBV19; D: -; J: TRBJ2-7; size: few; DNA: TGCGCCAGTAGCCCCGGGACGACGAGATACGAGCAGTACTTC; CDR3: CASSPGTTRYEQYF
V: TRBV30; D: TRBD1; J: TRBJ1-1; size: many; DNA: TGTGCCTGGAGCTCACAGGGGGGTGAAGCTTTCTTT; CDR3: CAWSSQGGEAFF
V: TRBV24-1; D: TRBD2; J: TRBJ2-2; size: few; DNA: TGTGCCACCAGTTCCGCGGGAGAAATCGGGGAGCTGTTTTTT; CDR3: CATSSAGEIGELFF
V: TRBV7-9; D: -; J: TRBJ2-5; size: few; DNA: TGTGCCAACAGCTCTGGACGGGTACAAGAGACCCAGTACTTC; CDR3: CANSSGRVQETQYF
V: TRBV28; D: -; J: TRBJ1-6; size: many; DNA: TGTGCCAGCACCACACAAACAGGAGGTTCACCCCTCCACTTT; CDR3: CASTTQTGGSPLHF
V: TRBV24-1; D: -; J: TRBJ1-1; size: many; DNA: TGTGCCACCAGTGAAGGAGGCACTGAAGCTTTCTTT; CDR3: CATSEGGTEAFF
V: TRBV7-3; D: -; J: TRBJ2-5; size: -; DNA: TGTGCCAGCAGCGGACAGGGGACTAGTGGTGAGACCCAGTACTTC; CDR3: CASSGQGTSGETQYF
V: TRBV2; D: TRBD1; J: TRBJ2-7; size: few; DNA: TGTGCCAGCATCCGGGACAGGGCTAACGAGCAGTACTTC; CDR3: CASIRDRANEQYF
V: TRBV15; D: -; J: TRBJ2-1; size: -; DNA: TGTGCCACCAGCAGAGACAGGGGTGATTCGCAGTTCTTC; CDR3: CATSRDRGDSQFF
V: TRBV28; D: TRBD1; J: TRBJ1-2; size: many; DNA: TGTGCCAGCAGTCCCCGGGACAGCTTCTCCTATGGCTACACCTTC; CDR3: CASSPRDSFSYGYTF
V: TRBV13; D: TRBD1; J: TRBJ1-3; size: -; DNA: TGTGCCAGCAGGCCAGGGGGCGAGTCTGGAAACACCATATATTTT; CDR3: CASRPGGESGNTIYF
V: TRBV2; D: TRBD2; J: TRBJ2-3; size: -; DNA: TGTGCCAGCAGTGTACCAGCCGGGACTAGTTCAGGAACGCAGTATTTT; CDR3: CASSVPAGTSSGTQYF
V: TRBV10-1; D: -; J: TRBJ2-1; size: few; DNA: TGCGCCAGCAGTCTTACCCTAGGCGATGAGCAGTTCTTC; CDR3: CASSLTLGDEQFF
V: TRBV28; D: -; J: TRBJ2-6; size: -; DNA: TGTGCCAGCAGTTTGTTCGGATCAGGGGGGCCAAAGGCCAACGTCCTGACTTTC; CDR3: CASSLFGSGGPKANVLTF
V: TRBV2; D: -; J: TRBJ1-3; size: many; DNA: TGTGCCAGCAGTGGGACGGCCGTCTCTGGAAACACCATATATTTT; CDR3: CASSGTAVSGNTIYF
V: TRBV10-3; D: -; J: TRBJ2-1; size: many; DNA: TGTGCCATCAGCGAACGCCTGGGAGGAACGAACAATGAGCAGTTCTTC; CDR3: CAISERLGGTNNEQFF